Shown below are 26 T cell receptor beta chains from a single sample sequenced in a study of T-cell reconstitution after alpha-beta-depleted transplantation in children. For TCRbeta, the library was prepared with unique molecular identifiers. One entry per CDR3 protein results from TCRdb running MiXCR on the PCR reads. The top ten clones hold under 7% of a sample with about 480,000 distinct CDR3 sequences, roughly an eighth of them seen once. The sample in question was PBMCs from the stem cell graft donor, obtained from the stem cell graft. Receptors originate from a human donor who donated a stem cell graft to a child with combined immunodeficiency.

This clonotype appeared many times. CDR3 in amino acids: CASRGTGVTPDTQYF. As DNA, the CDR3 is TGTGCCAGCAGGGGGACAGGGGTGACGCCAGATACGCAGTATTTT. The chain recombines TRBV6-5 with TRBJ2-3; 10 bases fit TRBD1. Germline V gene lookup returns CDR1 MNHEY and CDR2 SVGAGI. The junction had 7 bases not matched to a gene; V was cut back by 6 bases and J by 4 bases. This CDR3 is 15 amino acids long.

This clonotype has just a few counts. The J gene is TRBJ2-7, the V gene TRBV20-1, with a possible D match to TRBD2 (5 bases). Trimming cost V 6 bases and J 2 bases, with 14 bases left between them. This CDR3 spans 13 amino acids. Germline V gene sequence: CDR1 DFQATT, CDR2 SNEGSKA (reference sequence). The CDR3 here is CSAPDYRTYEQYF. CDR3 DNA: TGCAGTGCACCAGACTACCGAACCTACGAGCAGTACTTC.

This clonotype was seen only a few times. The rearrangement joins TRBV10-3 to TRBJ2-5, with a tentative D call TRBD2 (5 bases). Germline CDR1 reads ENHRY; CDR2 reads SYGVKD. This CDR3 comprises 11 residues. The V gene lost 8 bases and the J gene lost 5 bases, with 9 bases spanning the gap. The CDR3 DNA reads TGTGCCATCCGGACTGCGGAGACCCAGTACTTC. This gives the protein CAIRTAETQYF.

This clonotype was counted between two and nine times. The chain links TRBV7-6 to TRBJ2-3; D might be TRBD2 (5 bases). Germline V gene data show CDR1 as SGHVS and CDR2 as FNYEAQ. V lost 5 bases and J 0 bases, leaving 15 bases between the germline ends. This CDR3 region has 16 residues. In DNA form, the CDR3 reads TGTGCCAGCAGCCCGCTCAGCGGAGAGAGCACAGATACGCAGTATTTT. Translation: CASSPLSGESTDTQYF.

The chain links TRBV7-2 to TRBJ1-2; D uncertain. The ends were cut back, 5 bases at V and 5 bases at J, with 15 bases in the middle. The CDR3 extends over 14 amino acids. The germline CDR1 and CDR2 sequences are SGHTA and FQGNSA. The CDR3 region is CASSLGTEEYGYTF. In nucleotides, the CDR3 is TGTGCCAGCAGCCTAGGCACGGAGGAGTATGGCTACACCTTC.

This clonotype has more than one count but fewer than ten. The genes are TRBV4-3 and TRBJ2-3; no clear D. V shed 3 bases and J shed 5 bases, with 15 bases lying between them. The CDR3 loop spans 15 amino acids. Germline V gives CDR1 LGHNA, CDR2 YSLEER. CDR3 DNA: TGCGCCAGCAGCCATCAAAACGGTGGAAGAGATACGCAGTATTTT. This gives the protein CASSHQNGGRDTQYF.

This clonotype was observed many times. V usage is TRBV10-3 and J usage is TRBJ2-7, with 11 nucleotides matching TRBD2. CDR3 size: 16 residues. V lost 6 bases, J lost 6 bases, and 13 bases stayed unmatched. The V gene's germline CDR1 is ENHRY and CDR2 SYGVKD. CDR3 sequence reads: CAISPGTSGRQGEQYF. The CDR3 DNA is TGTGCCATCAGCCCTGGGACTAGCGGCCGGCAGGGCGAGCAGTACTTC.

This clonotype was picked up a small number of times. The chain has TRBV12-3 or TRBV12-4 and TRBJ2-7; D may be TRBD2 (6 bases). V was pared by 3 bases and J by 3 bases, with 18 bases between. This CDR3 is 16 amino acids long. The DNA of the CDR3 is TGTGCCAGCAGTTTCAGGTTCCCGGGGGAAGGCTACGAGCAGTACTTC. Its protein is CASSFRFPGEGYEQYF.

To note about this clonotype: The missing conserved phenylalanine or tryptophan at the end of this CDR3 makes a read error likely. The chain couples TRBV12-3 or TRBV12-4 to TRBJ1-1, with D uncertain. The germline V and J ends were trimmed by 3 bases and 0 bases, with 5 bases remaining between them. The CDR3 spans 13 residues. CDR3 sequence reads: CASSFGLNTEAFI. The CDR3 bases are TGTGCCAGCAGTTTCGGCCTGAACACTGAAGCTTTCATT.

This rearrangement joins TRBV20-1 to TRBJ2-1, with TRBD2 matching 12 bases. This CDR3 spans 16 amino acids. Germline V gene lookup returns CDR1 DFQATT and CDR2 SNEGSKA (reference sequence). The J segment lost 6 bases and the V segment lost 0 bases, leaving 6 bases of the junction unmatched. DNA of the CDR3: TGCAGTGCTAGAGATTACGGACTAGCGGGGACCAATGAGCAGTTCTTC. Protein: CSARDYGLAGTNEQFF.

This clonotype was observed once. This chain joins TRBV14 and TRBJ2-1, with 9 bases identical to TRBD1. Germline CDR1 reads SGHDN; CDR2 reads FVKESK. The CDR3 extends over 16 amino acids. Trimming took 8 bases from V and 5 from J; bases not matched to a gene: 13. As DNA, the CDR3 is TGTGCCAGCTGCCGCCTTAGGACAGGGGCCCACAATGAGCAGTTCTTC. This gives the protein CASCRLRTGAHNEQFF.

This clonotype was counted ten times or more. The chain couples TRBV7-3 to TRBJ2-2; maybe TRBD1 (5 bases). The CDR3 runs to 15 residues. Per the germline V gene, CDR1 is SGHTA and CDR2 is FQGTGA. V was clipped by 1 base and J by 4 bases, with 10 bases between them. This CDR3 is CASSLMVQGTGELFF. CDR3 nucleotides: TGTGCCAGCAGCTTAATGGTCCAGGGCACCGGGGAGCTGTTTTTT.

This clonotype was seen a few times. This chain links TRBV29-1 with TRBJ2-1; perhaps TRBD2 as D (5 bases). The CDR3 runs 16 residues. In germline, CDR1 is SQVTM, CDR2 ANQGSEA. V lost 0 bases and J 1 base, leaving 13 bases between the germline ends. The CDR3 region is CSVEDLQRRSYNEQFF. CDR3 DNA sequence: TGCAGCGTTGAAGATCTTCAGAGGAGGTCCTACAATGAGCAGTTCTTC.

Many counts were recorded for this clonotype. CDR3 sequence (DNA): TGCAGCGTTATACTCGATCTACAGGGACGGGGTGAAAAACTGTTTTTT. Translating gives CSVILDLQGRGEKLFF. The chain recombines TRBV29-1 with TRBJ1-4, with D possibly being TRBD1 (6 bases). CDR3 length: 16 residues. Trimming pared 5 bases from V and 7 bases from J, leaving 23 bases between. Germline V CDR1 and CDR2: SQVTM, ANQGSEA. The full variable domain, with the rest looked up from reference TRBV29-1 and TRBJ1-4, is SAVISQKPSRDICQRGTSLTIQCQVDSQVTMMFWYRQQPGQSLTLIATANQGSEATYESGFVIDKFPISRPNLTFSTLTVSNMSPEDSSIYLCSVILDLQGRGEKLFFGSGTQLSVL.

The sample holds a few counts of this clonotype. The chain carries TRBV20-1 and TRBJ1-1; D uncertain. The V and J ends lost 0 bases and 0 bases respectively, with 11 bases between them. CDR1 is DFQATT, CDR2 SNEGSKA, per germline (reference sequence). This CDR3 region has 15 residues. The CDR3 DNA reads TGCAGTGCTAGAGATGTGGGGTCCTTGAACACTGAAGCTTTCTTT. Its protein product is CSARDVGSLNTEAFF.

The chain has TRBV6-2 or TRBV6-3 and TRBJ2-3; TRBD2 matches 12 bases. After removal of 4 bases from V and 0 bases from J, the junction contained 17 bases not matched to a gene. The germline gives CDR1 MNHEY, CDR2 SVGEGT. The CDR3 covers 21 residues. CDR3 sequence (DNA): TGTGCCAGCAGTTCTGGAGGAGGGTTGACTAGCGGGGGCCCTAGCACAGATACGCAGTATTTT. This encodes CASSSGGGLTSGGPSTDTQYF.

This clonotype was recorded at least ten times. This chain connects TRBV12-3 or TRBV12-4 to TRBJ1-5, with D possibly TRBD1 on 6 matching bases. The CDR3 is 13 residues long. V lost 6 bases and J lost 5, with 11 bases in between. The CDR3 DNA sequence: TGTGCCAGCAGCCAGGGGCAATATCAGCCCCAGCATTTT. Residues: CASSQGQYQPQHF.

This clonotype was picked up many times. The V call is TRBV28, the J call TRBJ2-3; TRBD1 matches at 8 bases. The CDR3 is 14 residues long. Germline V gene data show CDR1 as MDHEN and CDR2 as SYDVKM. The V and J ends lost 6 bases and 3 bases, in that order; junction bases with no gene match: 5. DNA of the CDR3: TGTGCCAGCAGACCCAGGACAGGGACAGATACGCAGTATTTT. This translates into CASRPRTGTDTQYF.

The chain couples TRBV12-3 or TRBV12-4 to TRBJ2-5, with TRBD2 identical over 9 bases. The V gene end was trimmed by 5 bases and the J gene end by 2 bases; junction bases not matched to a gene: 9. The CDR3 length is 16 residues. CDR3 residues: CASSPLAGPYQETQYF. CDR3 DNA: TGTGCCAGCAGTCCCCTAGCGGGACCCTATCAAGAGACCCAGTACTTC.

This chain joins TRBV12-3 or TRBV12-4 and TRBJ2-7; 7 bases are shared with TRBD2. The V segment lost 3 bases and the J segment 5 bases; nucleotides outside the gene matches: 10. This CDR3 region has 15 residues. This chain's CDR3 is CASSLGRSGRHEQYF. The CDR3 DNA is TGTGCCAGCAGTTTGGGTCGTAGCGGGCGCCACGAGCAGTACTTC.

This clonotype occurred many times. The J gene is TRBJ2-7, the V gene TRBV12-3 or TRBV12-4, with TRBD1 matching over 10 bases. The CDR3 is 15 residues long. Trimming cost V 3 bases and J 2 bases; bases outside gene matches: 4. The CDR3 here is CASSFLGTGAYEQYF. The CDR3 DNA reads TGTGCCAGCAGTTTTCTAGGGACAGGGGCCTACGAGCAGTACTTC.

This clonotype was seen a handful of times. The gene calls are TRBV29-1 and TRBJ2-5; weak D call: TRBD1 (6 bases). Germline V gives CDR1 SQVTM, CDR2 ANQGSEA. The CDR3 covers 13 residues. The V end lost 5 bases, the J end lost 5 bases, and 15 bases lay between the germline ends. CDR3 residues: CSVWLAQGETQYF. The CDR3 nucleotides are TGCAGCGTTTGGCTAGCTCAGGGGGAGACCCAGTACTTC.

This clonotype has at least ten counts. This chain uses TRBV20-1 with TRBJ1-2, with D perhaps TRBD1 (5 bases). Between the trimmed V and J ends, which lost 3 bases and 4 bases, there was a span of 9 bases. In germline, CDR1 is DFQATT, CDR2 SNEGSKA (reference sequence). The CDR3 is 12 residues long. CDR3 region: CSARDTFYGYTF. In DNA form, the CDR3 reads TGCAGTGCTAGGGACACATTCTATGGCTACACCTTC.

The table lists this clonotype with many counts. As DNA, the CDR3 is TGCAGCGTTGGGGACGATTGGGAAGCTTTCTTT. Its translation is CSVGDDWEAFF. This chain uses TRBV29-1 with TRBJ1-1; perhaps TRBD1 as D (5 bases). Trimming stripped 4 bases from V and 8 bases from J, with 11 bases between. The germline V gene encodes CDR1 SQVTM and CDR2 ANQGSEA. The CDR3 is 11 amino acids.

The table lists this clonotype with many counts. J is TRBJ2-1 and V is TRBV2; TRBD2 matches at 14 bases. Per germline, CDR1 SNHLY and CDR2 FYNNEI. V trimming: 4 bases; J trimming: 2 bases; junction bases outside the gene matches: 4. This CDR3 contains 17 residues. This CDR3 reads CASSGGTSGSAYNEQFF. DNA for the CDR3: TGTGCCAGCAGTGGCGGGACTAGCGGGAGTGCCTACAATGAGCAGTTCTTC.

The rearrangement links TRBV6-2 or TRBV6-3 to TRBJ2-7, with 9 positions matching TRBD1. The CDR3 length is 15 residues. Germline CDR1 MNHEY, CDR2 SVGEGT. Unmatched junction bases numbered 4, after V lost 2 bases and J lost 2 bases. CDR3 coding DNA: TGTGCCAGCAGTTACCGGGGACAGGGAGCCTACGAGCAGTACTTC. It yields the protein CASSYRGQGAYEQYF.